The present T cell receptor beta chain was sequenced within a study of OX40 agonist ivuxolimab in advanced cancers. Study context: Mean age 60 years, range about 20 to 90; around 80% male. Partial responses were achieved by three patients: one hepatocellular carcinoma, two cutaneous melanoma.

Notes on the study in general: Both blood CD4+ and CD8+ T cells showed clonal growth by week 6 at 0.1 to 3.0 mg/kg. Expanded peripheral T cells had an undetermined antigen specificity.

TCRdb's table, derived via immunoSEQ multiplex PCR, lists solely in-frame clones and lacks some. The sample lists about 83,000 clones; roughly 89% were seen once. Comment on this clone: The antigen is not known.

The sample consisted of CD4+ or CD8+ T cells sorted from blood, taken in a trial of the OX40 agonist ivuxolimab. This clonotype was sampled from an adult with an advanced solid tumor such as melanoma, head and neck, liver or kidney cancer.

The CDR3 region is CASSPQGVRTDTQYF. CDR3 bases: TGTGCCAGCAGCCCCCAAGGGGTGCGCACAGATACGCAGTATTTT. J is TRBJ2-3 and V is TRBV11-2; weak D call: TRBD1 (5 bases). V was trimmed by 5 bases and J by 1 base, leaving 13 bases between them. This CDR3 contains 15 residues. Looked up from germline, CDR1 is SGHAT and CDR2 is FQNNGV.